Included here is one T cell receptor beta chain sequence, with context. Antigen unknown. This sample stems from a study of blood T cells in healthy people across ages. Overall study findings and caveats: The study regarded diversity estimates from one million T cells as underestimates.

A second about 6 to 11 cycle PCR used barcoded and J-beta primers. Each of the cDNA molecules was tagged by a template-switch adaptor with 12 random nucleotides. One entry per CDR3 protein, called by TCRdb with MiXCR from the 5' RACE reads. The sample includes roughly 1.4 million distinct CDR3 sequences, around 59% of them seen just once. The sample comprised blood. The receptor's source is a man younger than 30 in good health.

The CDR3 loop is CASSLGLEGDGYTF. The CDR3 DNA reads TGCGCCAGCAGCTTGGGACTCGAAGGAGATGGCTACACCTTC. V and J are TRBV5-1 and TRBJ1-2, with D hard to call. V lost 0 bases and J 6 bases, leaving 12 bases between the germline ends. CDR3 length: 14 amino acids. Germline V gene lookup returns CDR1 SGHRS and CDR2 YFSETQ.